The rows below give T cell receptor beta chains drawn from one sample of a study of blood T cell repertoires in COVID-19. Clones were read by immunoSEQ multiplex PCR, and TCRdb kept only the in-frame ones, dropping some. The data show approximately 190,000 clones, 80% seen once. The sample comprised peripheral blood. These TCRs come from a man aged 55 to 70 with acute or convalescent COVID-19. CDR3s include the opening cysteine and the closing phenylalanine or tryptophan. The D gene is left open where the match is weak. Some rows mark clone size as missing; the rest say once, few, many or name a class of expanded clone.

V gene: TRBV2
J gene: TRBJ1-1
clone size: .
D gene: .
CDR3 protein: CASSWGGTEAFF
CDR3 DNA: TGTGCCAGCAGTTGGGGAGGCACTGAAGCTTTCTTT

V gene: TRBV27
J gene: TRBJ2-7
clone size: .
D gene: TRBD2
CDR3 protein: CASSPYPGLAAHEQYF
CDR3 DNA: TGTGCCAGCAGCCCCTACCCGGGACTAGCAGCCCACGAGCAGTACTTC

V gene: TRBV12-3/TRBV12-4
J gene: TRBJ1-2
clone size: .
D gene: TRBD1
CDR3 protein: CASSLRTGAGYTF
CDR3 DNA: TGTGCCAGCAGTTTAAGGACAGGGGCTGGCTACACCTTC

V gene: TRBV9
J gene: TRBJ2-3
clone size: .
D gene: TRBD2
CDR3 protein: CASTQAGTSGGGGPDTQYF
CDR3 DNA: TGTGCCAGTACCCAAGCCGGGACTAGCGGGGGAGGGGGCCCAGATACGCAGTATTTT

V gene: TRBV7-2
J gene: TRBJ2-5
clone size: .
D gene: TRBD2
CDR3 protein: CASSFPLGGRGQTQYF
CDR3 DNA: TGTGCCAGCAGTTTCCCCCTGGGCGGGAGAGGGCAGACCCAGTACTTC

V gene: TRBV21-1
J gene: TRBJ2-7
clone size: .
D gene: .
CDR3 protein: CASSSRTSYEQYF
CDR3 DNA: TGTGCCAGCAGCAGTCGGACTAGCTACGAGCAGTACTTC

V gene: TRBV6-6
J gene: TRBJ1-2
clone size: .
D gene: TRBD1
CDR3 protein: CASSPTGSWGYTF
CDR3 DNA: TGTGCCAGCAGTCCGACAGGGTCTTGGGGCTACACCTTC

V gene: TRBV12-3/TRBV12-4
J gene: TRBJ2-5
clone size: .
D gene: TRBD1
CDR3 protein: CASSTRNRGRYF
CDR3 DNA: TGTGCCAGCAGTACCCGAAACAGGGGACGGTACTTC

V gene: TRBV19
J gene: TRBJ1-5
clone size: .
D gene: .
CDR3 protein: CATRTDYSNQPQHF
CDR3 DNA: TGTGCCACCAGGACAGACTATAGCAATCAGCCCCAGCATTTT

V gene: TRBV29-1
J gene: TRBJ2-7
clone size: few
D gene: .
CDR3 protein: CSVGGSSYEQYF
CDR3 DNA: TGCAGCGTGGGGGGAAGCTCCTACGAGCAGTACTTC

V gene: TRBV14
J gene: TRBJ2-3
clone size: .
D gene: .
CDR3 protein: CASSHRRGVHTDTQYF
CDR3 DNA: TGTGCCAGCAGCCACCGACGGGGAGTCCACACAGATACGCAGTATTTT

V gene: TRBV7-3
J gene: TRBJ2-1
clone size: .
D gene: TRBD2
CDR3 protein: CASSRGRNEYNEQFF
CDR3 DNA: TGTGCCAGCAGCCGCGGGAGGAATGAATACAATGAGCAGTTCTTC

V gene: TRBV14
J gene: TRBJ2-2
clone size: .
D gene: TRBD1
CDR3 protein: CASSLWTGVTGELFF
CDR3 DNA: TGTGCCAGCAGCCTCTGGACAGGGGTCACCGGGGAGCTGTTTTTT

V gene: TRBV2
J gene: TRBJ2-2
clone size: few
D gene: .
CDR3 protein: CASTPIADPGELFF
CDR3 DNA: TGTGCCAGCACTCCTATAGCGGATCCGGGGGAGCTGTTTTTT

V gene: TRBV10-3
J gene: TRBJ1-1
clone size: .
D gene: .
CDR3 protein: CAISESLVFGGGNTEAFF
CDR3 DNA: TGTGCCATCAGTGAGTCTTTAGTGTTCGGTGGTGGGAACACTGAAGCTTTCTTT

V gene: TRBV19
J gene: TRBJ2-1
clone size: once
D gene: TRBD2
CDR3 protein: CASWASGAYNEQFF
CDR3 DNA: TGTGCCAGTTGGGCTAGCGGGGCCTACAATGAGCAGTTCTTC

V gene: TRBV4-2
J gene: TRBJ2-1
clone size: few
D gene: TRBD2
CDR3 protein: CASTHGPSGGNEQFF
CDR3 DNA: TGTGCCAGCACCCACGGACCCAGCGGGGGCAATGAGCAGTTCTTC

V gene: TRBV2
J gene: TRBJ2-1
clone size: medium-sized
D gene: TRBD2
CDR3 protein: CASSVLAGRNEQFF
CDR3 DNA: TGTGCCAGCAGTGTGCTAGCGGGACGTAATGAGCAGTTCTTC

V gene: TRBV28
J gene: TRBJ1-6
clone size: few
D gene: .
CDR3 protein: CASFPATRGSPLHF
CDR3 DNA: TGTGCCAGCTTCCCGGCCACTCGAGGTTCACCCCTCCACTTT

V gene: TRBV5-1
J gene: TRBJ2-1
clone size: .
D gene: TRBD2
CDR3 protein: CASSLGLGGYNEQFF
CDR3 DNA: TGCGCCAGCAGCTTAGGACTAGGTGGGTACAATGAGCAGTTCTTC

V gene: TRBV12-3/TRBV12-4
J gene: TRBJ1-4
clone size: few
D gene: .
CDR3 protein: CASTRVSEKLFF
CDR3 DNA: TGTGCCAGCACCAGGGTCAGTGAAAAACTGTTTTTT

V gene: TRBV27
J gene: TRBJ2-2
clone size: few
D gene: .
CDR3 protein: CASSLSGAGTGELFF
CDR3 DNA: TGTGCCAGCAGTTTATCGGGGGCGGGCACCGGGGAGCTGTTTTTT

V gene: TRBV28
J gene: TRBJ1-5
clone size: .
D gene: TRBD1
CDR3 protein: CASSTPGQGVPQPQHF
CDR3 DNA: TGTGCCAGCAGTACCCCGGGACAGGGGGTTCCTCAGCCCCAGCATTTT

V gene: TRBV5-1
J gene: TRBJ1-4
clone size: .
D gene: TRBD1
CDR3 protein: CASSGQGTNEKLFF
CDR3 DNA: TGCGCCAGCAGCGGACAGGGAACTAATGAAAAACTGTTTTTT

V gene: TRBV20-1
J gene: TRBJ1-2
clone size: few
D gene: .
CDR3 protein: CSASAGGNGYTF
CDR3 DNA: TGCAGTGCTAGTGCCGGAGGTAATGGCTACACCTTC

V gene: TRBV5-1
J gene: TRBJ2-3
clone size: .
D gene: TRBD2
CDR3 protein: CASSFGTSGSTDTQYF
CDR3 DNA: TGCGCCAGCAGTTTCGGGACTAGCGGTAGCACAGATACGCAGTATTTT

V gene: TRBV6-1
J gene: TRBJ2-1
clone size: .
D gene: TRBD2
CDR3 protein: CASSELSSGRVEQFF
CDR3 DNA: TGTGCCAGCAGTGAATTGTCTAGCGGGAGAGTTGAGCAGTTCTTC

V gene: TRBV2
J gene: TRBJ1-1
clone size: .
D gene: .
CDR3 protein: CASTNDGEAFF
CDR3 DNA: TGTGCCAGCACGAACGACGGGGAAGCTTTCTTT

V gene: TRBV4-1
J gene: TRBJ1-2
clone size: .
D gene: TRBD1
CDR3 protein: CASSRDRGGGYGYTF
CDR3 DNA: TGCGCCAGCAGCCGTGACAGGGGAGGCGGCTATGGCTACACCTTC

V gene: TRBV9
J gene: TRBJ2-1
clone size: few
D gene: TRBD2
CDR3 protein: CASSARLARGSYNEQFF
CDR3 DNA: TGTGCCAGCAGCGCACGACTAGCTAGGGGCTCCTACAATGAGCAGTTCTTC

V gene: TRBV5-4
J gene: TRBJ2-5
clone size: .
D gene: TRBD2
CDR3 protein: CASNLPSGGTETQYF
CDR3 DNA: TGTGCCAGCAACTTACCCTCCGGGGGGACGGAGACCCAGTACTTC

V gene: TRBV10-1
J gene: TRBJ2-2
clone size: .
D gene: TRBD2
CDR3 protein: CASSEGLAGGLSTGELFF
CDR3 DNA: TGCGCCAGCAGTGAGGGACTAGCGGGAGGGCTAAGCACCGGGGAGCTGTTTTTT

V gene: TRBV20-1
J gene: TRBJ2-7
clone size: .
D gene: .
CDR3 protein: CSARELYEQYF
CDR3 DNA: TGCAGTGCTAGAGAACTTTACGAGCAGTACTTC

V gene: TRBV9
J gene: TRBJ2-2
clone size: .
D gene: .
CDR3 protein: CASSVYREGVGELFF
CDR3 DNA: TGTGCCAGCAGCGTCTACAGGGAGGGGGTCGGGGAGCTGTTTTTT

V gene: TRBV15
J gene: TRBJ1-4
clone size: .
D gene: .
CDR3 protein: CATSRDRGNNEKLFF
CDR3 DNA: TGTGCCACCAGCAGAGATAGGGGGAATAATGAAAAACTGTTTTTT

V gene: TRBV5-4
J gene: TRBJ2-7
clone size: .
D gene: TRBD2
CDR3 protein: CASSLSSSGPYEQYF
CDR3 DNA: TGTGCCAGCAGCTTGTCATCTAGCGGACCCTACGAGCAGTACTTC

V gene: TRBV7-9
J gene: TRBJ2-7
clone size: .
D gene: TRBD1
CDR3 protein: CASSFPQQGVYEQYF
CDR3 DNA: TGTGCCAGCAGCTTCCCTCAACAGGGGGTCTACGAGCAGTACTTC

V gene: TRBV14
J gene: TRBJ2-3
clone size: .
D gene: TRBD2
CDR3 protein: CASSQGTGGGTDTQYF
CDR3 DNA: TGTGCCAGCAGCCAAGGGACGGGAGGGGGCACAGATACGCAGTATTTT

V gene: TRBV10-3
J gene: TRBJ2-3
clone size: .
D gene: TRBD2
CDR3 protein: CAISKTSLLTDTQYF
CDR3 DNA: TGTGCCATCAGCAAGACTAGCCTTCTTACAGATACGCAGTATTTT

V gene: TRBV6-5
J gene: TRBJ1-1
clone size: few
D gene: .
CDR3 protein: CASTTGNTEAFF
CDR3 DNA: TGTGCCAGCACTACAGGAAACACTGAAGCTTTCTTT

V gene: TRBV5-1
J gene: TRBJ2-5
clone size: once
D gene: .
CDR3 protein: CASSLEGTAGQETQYF
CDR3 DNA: TGCGCCAGCAGCTTGGAGGGGACTGCGGGACAAGAGACCCAGTACTTC

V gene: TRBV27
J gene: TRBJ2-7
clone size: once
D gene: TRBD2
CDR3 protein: CASSSSGGGVYEQYF
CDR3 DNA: TGTGCCAGCAGTTCTAGCGGGGGGGGAGTCTACGAGCAGTACTTC

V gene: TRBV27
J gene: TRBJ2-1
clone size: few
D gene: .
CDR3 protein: CASGLRGSSYNEQFF
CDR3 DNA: TGTGCCAGCGGACTGAGGGGGAGCTCCTACAATGAGCAGTTCTTC

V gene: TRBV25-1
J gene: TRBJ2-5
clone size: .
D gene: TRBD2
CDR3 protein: CASSELSGRAQETQYF
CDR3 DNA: TGTGCCAGCAGTGAATTAAGCGGGAGGGCTCAAGAGACCCAGTACTTC

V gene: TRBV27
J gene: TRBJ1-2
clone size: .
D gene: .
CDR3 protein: CASSFIGEGGGYTF
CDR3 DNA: TGTGCCAGCAGTTTTATAGGCGAAGGAGGGGGCTACACCTTC

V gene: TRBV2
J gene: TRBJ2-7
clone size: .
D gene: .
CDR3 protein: CASSENRDKTYEQYF
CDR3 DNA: TGTGCCAGCAGTGAAAATCGGGACAAAACCTACGAGCAGTACTTC

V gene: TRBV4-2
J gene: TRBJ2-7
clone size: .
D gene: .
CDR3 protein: CASSQDSQRSYEQYF
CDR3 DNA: TGTGCCAGCAGCCAAGATAGCCAGCGGAGCTACGAGCAGTACTTC

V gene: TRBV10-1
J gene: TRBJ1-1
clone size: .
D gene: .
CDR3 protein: CASSEADEAFF
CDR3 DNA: TGCGCCAGCAGTGAGGCGGATGAAGCTTTCTTT

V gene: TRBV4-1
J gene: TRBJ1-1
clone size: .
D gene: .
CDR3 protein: CASSLQGYGENTEAFF
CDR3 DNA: TGCGCCAGCAGCCTACAGGGATACGGGGAGAACACTGAAGCTTTCTTT

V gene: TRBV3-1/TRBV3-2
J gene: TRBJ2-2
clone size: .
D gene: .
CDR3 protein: CASSQSGNPGELFF
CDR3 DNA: TGTGCCAGCAGCCAAAGCGGTAATCCCGGGGAGCTGTTTTTT

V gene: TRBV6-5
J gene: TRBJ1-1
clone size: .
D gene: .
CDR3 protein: CASSRTGMGTEAFF
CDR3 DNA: TGTGCCAGCAGCCGCACAGGGATGGGCACTGAAGCTTTCTTT

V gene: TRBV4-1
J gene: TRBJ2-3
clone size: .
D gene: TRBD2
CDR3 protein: CASSQEGLAGGDTQYF
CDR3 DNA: TGCGCCAGCAGCCAAGAGGGACTAGCGGGAGGAGATACGCAGTATTTT

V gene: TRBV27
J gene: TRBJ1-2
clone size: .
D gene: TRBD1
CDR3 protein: CASSLGTGTVYGYTF
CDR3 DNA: TGTGCCAGCAGTTTAGGGACAGGGACAGTGTATGGCTACACCTTC

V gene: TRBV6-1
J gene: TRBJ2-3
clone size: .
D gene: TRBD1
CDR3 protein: CASSDRGLADTQYF
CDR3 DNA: TGTGCCAGCAGTGACAGGGGGCTTGCAGATACGCAGTATTTT

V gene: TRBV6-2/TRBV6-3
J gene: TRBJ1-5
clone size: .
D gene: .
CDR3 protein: CASSYRDRSNQPQHF
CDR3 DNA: TGTGCCAGCAGTTACCGCGACAGGAGTAATCAGCCCCAGCATTTT